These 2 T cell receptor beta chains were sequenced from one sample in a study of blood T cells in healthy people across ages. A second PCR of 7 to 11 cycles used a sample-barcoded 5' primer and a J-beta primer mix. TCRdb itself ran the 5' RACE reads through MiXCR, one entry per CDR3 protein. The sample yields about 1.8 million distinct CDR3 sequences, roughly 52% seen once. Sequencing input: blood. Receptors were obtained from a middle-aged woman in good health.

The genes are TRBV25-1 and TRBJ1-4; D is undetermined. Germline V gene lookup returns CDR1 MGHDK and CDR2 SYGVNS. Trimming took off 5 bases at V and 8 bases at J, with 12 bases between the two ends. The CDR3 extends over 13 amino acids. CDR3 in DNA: TGTGCCAGCAGTCCACGGTTGGGGGAAAAACTGTTTTTT. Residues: CASSPRLGEKLFF.

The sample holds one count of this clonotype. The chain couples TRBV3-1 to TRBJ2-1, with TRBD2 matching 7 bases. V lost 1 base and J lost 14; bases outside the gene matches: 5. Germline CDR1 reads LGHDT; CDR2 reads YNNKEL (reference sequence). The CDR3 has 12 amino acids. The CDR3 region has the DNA TGTGCCAGCAGCCAAGCTCGGACTAGGGAGTTCTTC. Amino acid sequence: CASSQARTREFF.